One sample yielded the 3 T cell receptor beta chains listed below, sequenced in a study of cytomegalovirus exposure and HLA in healthy donors. 60 Vbeta and 13 Jbeta primers were used in PCR. Here immunoSEQ multiplex PCR was the method, and the copy in TCRdb shows in-frame clones only, minus some. This sample has fewer than 95,000 clones, with 75% to 85% found just once. The sequenced material came from PBMCs. These receptors originate from a man aged 18 to 30 in good health and CMV-seronegative.

This clone is a singleton in its sample. V gene TRBV4-1 combines with J gene TRBJ2-5, with D possibly matching TRBD1 (5 bases). V lost 4 bases and J lost 0, with 21 bases in between. The CDR3 consists of 18 residues. The germline V gene encodes CDR1 MGHRA and CDR2 YSYEKL. CDR3 DNA: TGCGCCAGCAGCCTAGGGGTCGCGGCAGAGCAGTACCAAGAGACCCAGTACTTC. It codes for CASSLGVAAEQYQETQYF.

The V and J genes are TRBV7-9 and TRBJ2-5, with D maybe TRBD2 (5 bases). The J call may not be correct, given that the DNA end is closer to TRBJ2-7. CDR3 length equals 13 residues. Germline loops: CDR1 SEHNR, CDR2 FQNEAQ (reference sequence). This CDR3 reads CASSPPGTYEQYF. The CDR3 DNA reads as TGTGCCAGCAGCCCCCCGGGAACCTACGAGCAGTACTTC.

The chain combines TRBV9 with TRBJ1-3; TRBD1 is a possible D gene (5 bases). Germline V CDR1 and CDR2: SGDLS, YYNGEE. The CDR3 loop spans 15 amino acids. V dropped 0 bases and J dropped 4 bases, with 11 bases sitting between them. CDR3 in amino acids: CASSVVPTAGNTIYF. The CDR3 DNA follows: TGTGCCAGCAGCGTAGTGCCGACAGCCGGAAACACCATATATTTT. Using reference TRBV9 and TRBJ1-3 for the parts outside the CDR3, the full variable domain is DSGVTQTPKHLITATGQRVTLRCSPRSGDLSVYWYQQSLDQGLQFLIQYYNGEERAKGNILERFSAQQFPDLHSELNLSSLELGDSALYFCASSVVPTAGNTIYFGEGSWLTVV.